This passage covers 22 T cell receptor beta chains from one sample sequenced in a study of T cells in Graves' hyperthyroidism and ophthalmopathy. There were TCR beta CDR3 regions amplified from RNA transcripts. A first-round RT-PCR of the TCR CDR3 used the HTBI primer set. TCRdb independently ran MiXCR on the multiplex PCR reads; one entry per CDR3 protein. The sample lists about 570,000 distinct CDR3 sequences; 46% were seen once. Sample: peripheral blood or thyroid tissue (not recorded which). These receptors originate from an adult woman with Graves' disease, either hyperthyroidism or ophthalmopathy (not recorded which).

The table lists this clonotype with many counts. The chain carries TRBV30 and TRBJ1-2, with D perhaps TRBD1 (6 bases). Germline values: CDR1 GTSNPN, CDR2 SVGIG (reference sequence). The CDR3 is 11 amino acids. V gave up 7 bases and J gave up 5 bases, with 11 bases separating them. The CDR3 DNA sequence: TGTGCCTCAGGGGTGGCGTATGGCTACACCTTC. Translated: CASGVAYGYTF.

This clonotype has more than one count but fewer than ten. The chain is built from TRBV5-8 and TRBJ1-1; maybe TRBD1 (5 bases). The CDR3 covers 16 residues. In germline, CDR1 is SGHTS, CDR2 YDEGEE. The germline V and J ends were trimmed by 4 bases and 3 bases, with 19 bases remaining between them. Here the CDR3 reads CASSLRLGPGDTEAFF. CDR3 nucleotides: TGTGCCAGCAGCCTACGATTGGGGCCGGGGGACACTGAAGCTTTCTTT.

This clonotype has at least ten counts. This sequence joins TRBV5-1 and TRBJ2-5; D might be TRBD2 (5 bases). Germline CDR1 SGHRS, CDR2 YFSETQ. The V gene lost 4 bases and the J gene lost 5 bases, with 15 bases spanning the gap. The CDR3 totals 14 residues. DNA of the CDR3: TGCGCCAGCAGCCAGGTGGGGAGTTTGGAGACCCAGTACTTC. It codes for CASSQVGSLETQYF.

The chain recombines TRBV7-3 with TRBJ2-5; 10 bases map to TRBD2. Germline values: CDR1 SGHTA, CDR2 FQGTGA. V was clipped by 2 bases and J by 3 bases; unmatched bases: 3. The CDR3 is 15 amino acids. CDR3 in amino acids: CASSLGGLAEETQYF. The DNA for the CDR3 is TGTGCCAGCAGCTTAGGAGGACTAGCGGAAGAGACCCAGTACTTC.

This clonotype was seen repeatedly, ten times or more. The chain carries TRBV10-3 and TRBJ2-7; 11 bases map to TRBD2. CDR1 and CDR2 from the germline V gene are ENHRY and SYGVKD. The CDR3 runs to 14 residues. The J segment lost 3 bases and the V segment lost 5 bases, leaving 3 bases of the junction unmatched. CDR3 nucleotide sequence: TGTGCCATCAGTACTGGGACTAGCGGCTACGAGCAGTACTTC. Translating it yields CAISTGTSGYEQYF.

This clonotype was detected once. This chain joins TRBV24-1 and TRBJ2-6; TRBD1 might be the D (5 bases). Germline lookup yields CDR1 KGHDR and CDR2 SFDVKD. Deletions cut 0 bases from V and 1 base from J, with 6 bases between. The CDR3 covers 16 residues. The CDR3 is CATSDLRGSGANVLTF. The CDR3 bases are TGTGCCACCAGTGATTTGAGGGGATCTGGGGCCAACGTCCTGACTTTC.

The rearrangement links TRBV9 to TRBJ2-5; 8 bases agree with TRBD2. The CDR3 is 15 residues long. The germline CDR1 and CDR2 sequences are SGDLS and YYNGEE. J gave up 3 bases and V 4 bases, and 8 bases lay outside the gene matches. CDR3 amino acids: CASSHYTSGKETQYF. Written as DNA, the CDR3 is TGTGCCAGCAGCCATTACACTAGCGGCAAAGAGACCCAGTACTTC. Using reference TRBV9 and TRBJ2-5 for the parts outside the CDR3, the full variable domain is DSGVTQTPKHLITATGQRVTLRCSPRSGDLSVYWYQQSLDQGLQFLIQYYNGEERAKGNILERFSAQQFPDLHSELNLSSLELGDSALYFCASSHYTSGKETQYFGPGTRLLVL.

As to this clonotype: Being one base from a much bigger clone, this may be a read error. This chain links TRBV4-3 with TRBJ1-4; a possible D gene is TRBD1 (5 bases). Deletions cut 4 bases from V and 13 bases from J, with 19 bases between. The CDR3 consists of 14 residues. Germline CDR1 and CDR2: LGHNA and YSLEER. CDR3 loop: CASSPPRGSPRLFF. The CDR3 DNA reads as TGCGCCAGCAGCCCCCCGAGGGGATCGCCAAGACTGTTTTTT.

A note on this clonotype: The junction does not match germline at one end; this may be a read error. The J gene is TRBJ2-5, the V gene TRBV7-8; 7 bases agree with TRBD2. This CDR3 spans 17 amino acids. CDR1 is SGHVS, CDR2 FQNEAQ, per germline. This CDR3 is CASSPDGLAALQETQYF. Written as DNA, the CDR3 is TGCGCCAGCAGCCCAGATGGGCTAGCGGCCCTCCAAGAGACCCAGTACTTC.

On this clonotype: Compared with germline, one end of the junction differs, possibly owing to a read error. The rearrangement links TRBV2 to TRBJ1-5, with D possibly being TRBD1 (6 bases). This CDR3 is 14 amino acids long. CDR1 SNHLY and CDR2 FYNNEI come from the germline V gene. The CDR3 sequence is CASKADSRNQPQHF. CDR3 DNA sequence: TGTGCCAGCAAAGCGGACAGTCGCAATCAGCCCCAACATTTT.

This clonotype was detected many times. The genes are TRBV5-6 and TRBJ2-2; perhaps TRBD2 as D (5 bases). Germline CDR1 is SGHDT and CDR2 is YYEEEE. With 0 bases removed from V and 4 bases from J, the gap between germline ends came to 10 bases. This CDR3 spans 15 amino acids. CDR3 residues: CASSLGERGTGELFF. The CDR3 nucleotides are TGTGCCAGCAGCTTGGGGGAGCGTGGCACCGGGGAGCTGTTTTTT.

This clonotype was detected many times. CDR3 protein: CASSYGPPEQYF. CDR3 in DNA: TGTGCCAGCAGTTACGGCCCGCCCGAGCAGTACTTC. The chain uses TRBV6-6 and TRBJ2-7; D is unresolved. The germline V gene encodes CDR1 MNHNY and CDR2 SVGAGI (reference sequence). This CDR3 has 12 amino acids. The V end lost 2 bases, the J end lost 6 bases, and 8 bases lay between the germline ends.

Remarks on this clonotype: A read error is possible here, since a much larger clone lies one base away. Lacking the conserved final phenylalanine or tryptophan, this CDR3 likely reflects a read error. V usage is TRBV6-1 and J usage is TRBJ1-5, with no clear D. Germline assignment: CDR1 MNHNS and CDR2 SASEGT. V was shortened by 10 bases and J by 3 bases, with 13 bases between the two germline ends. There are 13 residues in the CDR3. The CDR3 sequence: CAIRWGNNQPQHS. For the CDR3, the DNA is TGTGCCATCCGGTGGGGTAACAATCAGCCCCAGCATTCT.

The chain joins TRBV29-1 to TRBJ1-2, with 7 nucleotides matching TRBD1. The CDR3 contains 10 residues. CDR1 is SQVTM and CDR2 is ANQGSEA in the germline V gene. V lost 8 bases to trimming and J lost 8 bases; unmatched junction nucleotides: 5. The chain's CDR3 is CSLEGGGYTF. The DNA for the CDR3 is TGCAGCTTGGAAGGGGGCGGCTACACCTTC. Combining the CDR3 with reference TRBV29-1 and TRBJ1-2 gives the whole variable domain SAVISQKPSRDICQRGTSLTIQCQVDSQVTMMFWYRQQPGQSLTLIATANQGSEATYESGFVIDKFPISRPNLTFSTLTVSNMSPEDSSIYLCSLEGGGYTFGSGTRLTVV.

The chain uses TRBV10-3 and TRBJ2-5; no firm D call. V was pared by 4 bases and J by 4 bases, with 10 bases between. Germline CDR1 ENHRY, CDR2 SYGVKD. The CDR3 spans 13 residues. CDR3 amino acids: CAISAPLRETQYF. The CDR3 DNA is TGTGCCATCAGTGCGCCCCTCCGAGAGACCCAGTACTTC.

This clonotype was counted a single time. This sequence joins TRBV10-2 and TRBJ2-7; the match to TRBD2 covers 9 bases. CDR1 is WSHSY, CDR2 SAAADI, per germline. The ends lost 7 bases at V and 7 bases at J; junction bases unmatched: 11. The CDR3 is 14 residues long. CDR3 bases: TGCGCCAGCATCGCGGGAGGGTCCTACAATGAGCAGTACTTC. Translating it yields CASIAGGSYNEQYF.

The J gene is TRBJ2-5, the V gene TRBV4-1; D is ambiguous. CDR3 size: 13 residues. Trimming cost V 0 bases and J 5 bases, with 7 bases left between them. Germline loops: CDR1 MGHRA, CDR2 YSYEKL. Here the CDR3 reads CASSQEAVETQYF. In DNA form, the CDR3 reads TGCGCCAGCAGCCAAGAAGCCGTCGAGACCCAGTACTTC.

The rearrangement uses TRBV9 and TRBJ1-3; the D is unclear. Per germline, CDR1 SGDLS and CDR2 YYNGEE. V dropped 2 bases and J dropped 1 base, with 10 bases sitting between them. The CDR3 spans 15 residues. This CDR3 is CASSVGRGSGNTIYF. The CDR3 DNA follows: TGTGCCAGCAGCGTGGGTCGGGGATCTGGAAACACCATATATTTT.

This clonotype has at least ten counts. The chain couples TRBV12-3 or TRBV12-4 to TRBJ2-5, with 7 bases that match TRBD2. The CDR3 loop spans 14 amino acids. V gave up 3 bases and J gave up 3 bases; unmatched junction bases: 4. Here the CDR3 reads CASSFGLGKETQYF. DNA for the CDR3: TGTGCCAGCAGTTTCGGACTAGGCAAAGAGACCCAGTACTTC.

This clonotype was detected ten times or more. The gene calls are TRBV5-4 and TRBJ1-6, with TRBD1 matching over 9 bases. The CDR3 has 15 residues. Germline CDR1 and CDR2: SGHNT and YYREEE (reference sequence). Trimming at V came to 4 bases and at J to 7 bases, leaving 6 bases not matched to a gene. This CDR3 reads CASSVGQGHNSPLHF. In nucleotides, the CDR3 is TGTGCCAGCAGCGTGGGACAGGGCCACAATTCACCCCTCCACTTT. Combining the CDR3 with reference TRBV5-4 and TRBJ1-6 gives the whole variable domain ETGVTQSPTHLIKTRGQQVTLRCSSQSGHNTVSWYQQALGQGPQFIFQYYREEENGRGNFPPRFSGLQFPNYSSELNVNALELDDSALYLCASSVGQGHNSPLHFGNGTRLTVT.

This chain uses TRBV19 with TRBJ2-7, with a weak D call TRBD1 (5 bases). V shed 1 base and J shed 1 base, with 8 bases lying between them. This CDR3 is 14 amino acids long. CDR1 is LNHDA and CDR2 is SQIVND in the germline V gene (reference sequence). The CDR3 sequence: CASSIGGRSYEQYF. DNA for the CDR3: TGTGCCAGTAGTATAGGGGGCAGATCCTACGAGCAGTACTTC.

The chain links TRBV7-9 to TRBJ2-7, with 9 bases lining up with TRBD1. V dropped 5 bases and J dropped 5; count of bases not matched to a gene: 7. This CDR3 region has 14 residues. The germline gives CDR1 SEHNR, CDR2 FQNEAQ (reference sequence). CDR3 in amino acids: CASSPGTGWHEQYF. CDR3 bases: TGTGCCAGCAGCCCCGGGACAGGGTGGCACGAGCAGTACTTC.